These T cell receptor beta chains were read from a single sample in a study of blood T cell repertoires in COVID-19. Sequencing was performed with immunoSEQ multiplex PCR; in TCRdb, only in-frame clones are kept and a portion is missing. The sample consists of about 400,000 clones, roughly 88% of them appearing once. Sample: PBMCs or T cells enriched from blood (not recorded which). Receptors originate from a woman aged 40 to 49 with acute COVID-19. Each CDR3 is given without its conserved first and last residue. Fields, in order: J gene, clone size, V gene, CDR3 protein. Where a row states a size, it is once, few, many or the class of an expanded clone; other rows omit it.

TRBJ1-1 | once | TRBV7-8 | ASSQGQVAEAF
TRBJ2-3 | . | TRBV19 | ATMGLTYTQY
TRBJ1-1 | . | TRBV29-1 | SVEGQGNTEAF
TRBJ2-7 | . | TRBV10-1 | ASSESGRGGEQY
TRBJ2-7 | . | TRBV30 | AWSVGPPGQGAYEQY
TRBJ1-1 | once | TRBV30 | AWTPTDFKGNTEAF
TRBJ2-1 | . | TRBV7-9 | ASSLEAGGFNEQF
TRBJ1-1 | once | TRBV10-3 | AISAGTNTEAF
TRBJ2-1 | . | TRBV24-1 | ATSDLTGAQNNEQF
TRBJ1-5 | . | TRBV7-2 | ASSKSGGTISNQPQH
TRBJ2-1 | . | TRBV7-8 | ASSLSGGSSYNEQF
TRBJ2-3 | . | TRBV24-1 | ATGGSYTDTQY
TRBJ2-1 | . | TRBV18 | ASSPPFFEGNNEQF
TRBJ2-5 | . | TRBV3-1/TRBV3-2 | ASSPTKETQY
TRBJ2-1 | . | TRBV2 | ASSVVLAGGNEQF
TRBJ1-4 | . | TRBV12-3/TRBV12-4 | ASSHAGWRRLF